The 24 T cell receptor beta chains below were found in one sample sequenced in a study of preoperative IRX-2 immunotherapy in early breast cancer. The repertoire was sequenced with immunoSEQ multiplex PCR; TCRdb's copy has only in-frame clones and lacks some. The sample yields 25,000 to 30,000 clones, approximately 83% seen once. Described treatment: preoperative locoregional IRX-2 cytokine immunotherapy. Sampling took place from a patient treated with IRX-2 immunotherapy. The receptors stem from a human donor with breast cancer.

This clone was seen just once. The chain has TRBV11-3 and TRBJ1-6; TRBD1 matches at 9 bases. After removal of 2 bases from V and 10 bases from J, the junction contained 12 bases not matched to a gene. The CDR3 contains 17 residues. Germline CDR1 reads SGHNT; CDR2 reads YENEEA. DNA of the CDR3: TGTGCCAGCAGCTTACGCGGCCTGGGACAGGGAGGGTCACCCCTCCACTTT. This sequence encodes CASSLRGLGQGGSPLHF.

This clone was observed a few times. This sequence joins TRBV11-3 and TRBJ2-5, with 7 bases identical to TRBD2. J gave up 2 bases and V 3 bases, and 6 bases lay outside the gene matches. Germline values: CDR1 SGHNT, CDR2 YENEEA. The CDR3 sequence is 15 residues long. The CDR3 loop is CASSLAVGGQETQYF. The CDR3 bases are TGTGCCAGCAGCTTGGCCGTGGGGGGGCAAGAGACCCAGTACTTC.

This chain uses TRBV5-1 with TRBJ2-7; 8 nucleotides agree with TRBD1. Germline-derived CDR1 and CDR2 are SGHRS and YFSETQ. With V trimmed by 4 bases and J by 0 bases, 6 bases remained unmatched. CDR3 length: 15 amino acids. The DNA for the CDR3 is TGCGCCAGCAGCAGGGGACAGGAGAGCTCCTACGAGCAGTACTTC. It is translated as CASSRGQESSYEQYF. Looking up the rest from reference TRBV5-1 and TRBJ2-7 gives the full variable domain: KAGVTQTPRYLIKTRGQQVTLSCSPISGHRSVSWYQQTPGQGLQFLFEYFSETQRNKGNFPGRFSGRQFSNSRSEMNVSTLELGDSALYLCASSRGQESSYEQYFGPGTRLTVT.

As regards this clone: At one of its ends the junction is not consistent with the germline gene, which may arise from a read error. The V gene is TRBV15, the J gene TRBJ1-1; no definite D call. CDR1 and CDR2 (germline): LNHNV, YYDKDF (reference sequence). The CDR3 runs to 14 residues. The CDR3 here is CASSLSPQNTEAFF. CDR3 nucleotide sequence: TGTGCCAGCAGCTTATCACCTCAGAACACTGAAGCTTTCTTT.

CDR3 DNA: TGCGCCATCACCTTTGGGACAGGGGATGGCGAGCAGTACTTC. Residues: CAITFGTGDGEQYF. The V call is TRBV5-1, the J call TRBJ2-7, with 10 bases aligning to TRBD1. The junction had 12 bases not matched to a gene; V was cut back by 9 bases and J by 6 bases. Germline V gene data show CDR1 as SGHRS and CDR2 as YFSETQ. CDR3 length: 14 residues.

The chain employs TRBV11-3 and TRBJ1-6; 11 nucleotides agree with TRBD1. The CDR3 runs 15 residues. CDR1 SGHNT and CDR2 YENEEA come from the germline V gene. The trim removed 4 bases at V and 8 bases at J, leaving 4 bases unmatched. The CDR3 region is CASSWGDRGDSPLHF. For the CDR3, the DNA is TGTGCCAGCAGCTGGGGGGACAGGGGGGATTCACCCCTCCACTTT.

The count of this clone is one. At one boundary the junction diverges from the germline segment, which might be a read error. V is TRBV6-8 and J is TRBJ2-2; 7 nucleotides match TRBD1. Germline V lookup: CDR1 MNHGY, CDR2 SAAAGT. There are 16 residues in the CDR3. This CDR3 reads CASSGRQGWNTGELFF. The DNA of the CDR3 is TGTGCCAGCAGTGGCAGACAGGGATGGAACACCGGGGARCTGTTTTTT.

Here the CDR3 DNA reads TGTGCCAGCAGAGGACCGGGACAGGGGACCGGGGAGCTGTTTTTT. Translated, it gives CASRGPGQGTGELFF. V gene TRBV6-8 combines with J gene TRBJ2-2; 10 positions agree with TRBD1. V lost 6 bases, J lost 5 bases, and 6 bases stayed unmatched. CDR1 MNHGY and CDR2 SAAAGT come from the germline V gene. The CDR3 totals 15 residues.

This clone was seen more than once but under ten times. The rearrangement joins TRBV5-1 to TRBJ2-1; the match to TRBD2 covers 8 bases. The CDR3 consists of 15 residues. From germline, CDR1 is SGHRS and CDR2 YFSETQ. V was clipped by 0 bases and J by 6 bases; unmatched bases: 5. The CDR3 loop reads CASSLVLAGLNEQFF. In DNA form, the CDR3 reads TGCGCCAGCAGCTTGGTTCTAGCGGGTCTCAATGAGCAGTTCTTC.

The J gene is TRBJ1-5, the V gene TRBV19; tentative D call: TRBD1 (6 bases). This CDR3 contains 20 residues. The germline gives CDR1 LNHDA, CDR2 SQIVND (reference sequence). Deletions cut 0 bases from V and 6 bases from J, with 27 bases between. The CDR3 loop is CASSIDLGRGAYGIGQPQHF. The DNA for the CDR3 is TGTGCCAGTAGTATAGATCTAGGAAGGGGGGCTTACGGAATCGGTCAGCCCCAGCATTTT.

This clone was observed a few times. The rearrangement joins TRBV11-3 to TRBJ1-5; D gene uncertain. Deletions cut 5 bases from V and 5 bases from J, with 13 bases between. From germline, CDR1 is SGHNT and CDR2 YENEEA. CDR3 length: 14 amino acids. DNA for the CDR3: TGTGCCAGCAGCCCCGGAGGTTCCTATCAGCCCCAGCATTTT. Encoded protein: CASSPGGSYQPQHF.

The chain recombines TRBV29-1 with TRBJ2-7; D gene uncertain. Trimming took 6 bases from V and 1 from J, leaving 10 bases between them. The CDR3 loop spans 12 amino acids. Germline CDR1 is SQVTM and CDR2 is ANQGSEA. This CDR3 is CSVVWDSYEQYF. Written as DNA, the CDR3 is TGCAGCGTGGTCTGGGATTCCTACGAGCAGTACTTC.

Regarding this clone: The junction does not match germline at one end; this may be a read error. The chain has TRBV7-1 and TRBJ1-5, with 7 bases that match TRBD1. TRBV7-1 is reported as an ORF; its role is uncertain. The CDR3 totals 15 residues. DNA of the CDR3: TGTGCCAGAAGCTTTATACAGGGTTTCCAGGGGGCCCAGCATTTT. This codes for CARSFIQGFQGAQHF.

The chain is built from TRBV19 and TRBJ1-5; D ambiguous. V lost 2 bases and J lost 3, with 8 bases in between. This CDR3 is built from 14 residues. From germline, CDR1 is LNHDA and CDR2 SQIVND (reference sequence). The CDR3 loop is CASSIWQINQPQHF. CDR3 DNA: TGTGCCAGTAGTATATGGCAGATCAATCAGCCCCAGCATTTT.

This clone showed up just once. The rearrangement uses TRBV11-3 and TRBJ2-5; 8 bases match TRBD2. J gave up 5 bases and V 3 bases, and 8 bases lay outside the gene matches. The CDR3 is 15 amino acids. Germline CDR1 SGHNT, CDR2 YENEEA. CDR3 bases: TGTGCCAGCAGCTTCTCCGGGACTAGGAGTGAGACCCAGTACTTC. Translation: CASSFSGTRSETQYF.

The rearrangement uses TRBV6-8 and TRBJ1-5; 9 positions agree with TRBD1. V dropped 5 bases and J dropped 5; count of bases not matched to a gene: 7. Germline CDR1 is MNHGY and CDR2 is SAAAGT. The CDR3 contains 15 residues. The CDR3, as DNA: TGTGCCAGCAGTCCTATGGGACAGGGAGATCAGCCCCAGCATTTT. Translated, it gives CASSPMGQGDQPQHF.

The rearrangement links TRBV11-3 to TRBJ1-2; unclear D gene. V was trimmed by 3 bases and J by 4 bases, leaving 12 bases between them. The CDR3 loop spans 14 amino acids. Germline CDR1 and CDR2: SGHNT and YENEEA. The CDR3 nucleotides are TGTGCCAGCAGCTTGTGGGGAGTGGGCTATGGCTACACCTTC. Translation gives CASSLWGVGYGYTF.

The table lists this clone with a count of one. The gene calls are TRBV11-3 and TRBJ1-1, with D tentatively TRBD1 (5 bases). The CDR3 runs to 15 residues. Germline loops: CDR1 SGHNT, CDR2 YENEEA. Trimming removed 5 bases from V and 4 bases from J, with 17 bases in between. CDR3 nucleotides: TGTGCCAGCAGCCCCAAAAGGGCAGGGAGCACTGAAGCTTTCTTT. Translation gives CASSPKRAGSTEAFF.

The chain employs TRBV11-3 and TRBJ1-1; D is perhaps TRBD1 (5 bases). Germline V gives CDR1 SGHNT, CDR2 YENEEA. V was cut by 5 bases and J by 5 bases, with 15 bases left in between. The length of the CDR3 is 14 residues. The CDR3 bases are TGTGCCAGCAGCCCTGAGGGACGGGGGACTGAAGCTTTCTTT. It yields the protein CASSPEGRGTEAFF.

This clone was observed a few times. The V and J genes are TRBV12-2 and TRBJ1-3; TRBD1 was called by the table and not checked on the DNA. TRBV12-2 has pseudogene status. The CDR3 length is 14 residues. The CDR3 DNA reads as TGTGCCAGTACTAGGACAGGGGGCGAAAACACCATATATTTT. Translating gives CASTRTGGENTIYF.

This clone has more than one count but fewer than ten. The chain recombines TRBV19 with TRBJ2-3; D may be TRBD2 (5 bases). V was trimmed by 6 bases and J by 2 bases, leaving 12 bases between them. Germline V gives CDR1 LNHDA, CDR2 SQIVND (reference sequence). The CDR3 is made up of 14 amino acids. The CDR3 bases are TGTGCCAGTAGGCCAGCGGCTTTCACAGATACGCAGTATTTT. Its translation: CASRPAAFTDTQYF.

The sample holds one count of this clone. The CDR3 here is CASSFGTGVDNEQFF. The DNA for the CDR3 is TGTGCCAGCAGCTTCGGGACAGGGGTCGACAATGAGCAGTTCTTC. The chain is built from TRBV7-6 and TRBJ2-1, with 10 positions matching TRBD1. The CDR3 has 15 amino acids. The J segment lost 5 bases and the V segment lost 3 bases, leaving 4 bases of the junction unmatched. Germline assignment: CDR1 SGHVS and CDR2 FNYEAQ. Together with reference TRBV7-6 and TRBJ2-1, the CDR3 gives the full variable domain: GAGVSQSPRYKVTKRGQDVALRCDPISGHVSLYWYRQALGQGPEFLTYFNYEAQQDKSGLPNDRFSAERPEGSISTLTIQRTEQRDSAMYRCASSFGTGVDNEQFFGPGTRLTVL.

The chain joins TRBV11-3 to TRBJ2-1; 14 bases line up with TRBD2. CDR3 size: 16 residues. Germline CDR1 is SGHNT and CDR2 is YENEEA. Unmatched junction bases numbered 10, after V lost 5 bases and J lost 10 bases. Here the CDR3 reads CASSGGTGLAGVEQFF. The CDR3 nucleotides are TGTGCCAGCAGCGGAGGAACGGGACTAGCGGGGGTCGAGCAGTTCTTC.

The chain carries TRBV19 and TRBJ2-2, with D possibly matching TRBD1 (5 bases). Germline CDR1 and CDR2: LNHDA and SQIVND (reference sequence). Trimming shortened V by 4 bases and J by 3 bases, and 9 bases separated the two germline ends. The CDR3 has 14 residues. For the CDR3, the DNA is TGTGCCAGTAGTAAAATAGGGGACACCGGGGAGCTGTTTTTT. Translation: CASSKIGDTGELFF.